This section outlines one TCR beta chain sequence together with its context. What this receptor recognizes is not known. One base away there is no much larger clone; base qualities are not given. The sample carries other DNA sequences with the same CDR3. The data derive from a study of blood T cell repertoires in COVID-19 (dated by TCRdb to the early 2020s). Regarding the complete study: Samples covering the acute and convalescent phases of COVID-19 were provided by collaborators in the United States, Italy and Spain. Samples came from the ongoing ImmuneRACE study (first 160 participants) plus 1,254 subjects from 6 global collaborators. The material from the prospective study consisted of cDNA or gDNA derived from T cells, B-cell-depleted T cells, or PBMCs. Where HLA class I and class II types were available, the types were taken from metadata supplied by the sample provider, not from assay-based typing. Sample metadata almost always included a de-identified subject ID, COVID-19 status, age in years and sex. The dataset comprised deeply sampled blood TCRbeta repertoires from subjects exposed to, actively infected with, or recovered from COVID-19. The repertoires were released in a freely available public database meant as a resource for research on the immune response to SARS-CoV-2.

Results and caveats for the whole study, not just this receptor: The amount of clinical and demographic metadata varied by source and participant and was provided uncurated.

Reading the germline V gene gives CDR1 SGHAT and CDR2 FQNNGV. V lost 0 bases and J lost 2 bases, and the count of bases not matched to a germline gene is 1. From cysteine to phenylalanine, the CDR3 is 15 amino acids long. CDR3 DNA is the only sequence kept; it has 45 bases, read in frame from the first base. TCRbeta CDR3 regions were amplified from genomic DNA using the immunoSEQ Assay, a bias-controlled multiplex PCR. Turning to the authors' computational methods: Nucleated cell counts per sample were estimated from amplification of reference gene primers within the assay. Sequence reads were collapsed and filtered to measure the absolute abundance of every unique TCRbeta CDR3 rearrangement. Productive Simpson clonality was computed per sample as the square root of Simpson's diversity index over productive rearrangements. In its TCRdb copy, this immuneACCESS table keeps in-frame sequences only and misses some clones. Where compared with another copy, unresolved V genes explain less than half of these, and the others have no known cause. V and J calls and clone size are as listed in that table; D and trimming were resolved from the DNA. This sample is represented by 200,000 to 300,000 clones; around 82% of them were singletons. About 4.8% of the sample comes from the top ten.

Collaborating institutions collected whole blood in K2EDTA tubes following their own protocols. For TCRbeta analysis, collaborator samples were shipped as frozen whole blood, as isolated PBMCs, or as DNA extracted from either sample type. The source of this sequence is a woman between 70 and 85 years old with acute or convalescent COVID-19. The rearranged segments are TRBV11-2 and TRBJ2-3; 8 junctional bases match TRBD2. Sequencing was done on a sample of peripheral blood. Read as DNA, the sequence is TGTGCCAGCAGCTTAGACGGGAGGGCCACAGATACGCAGTATTTT. It is translated as CASSLDGRATDTQYF.